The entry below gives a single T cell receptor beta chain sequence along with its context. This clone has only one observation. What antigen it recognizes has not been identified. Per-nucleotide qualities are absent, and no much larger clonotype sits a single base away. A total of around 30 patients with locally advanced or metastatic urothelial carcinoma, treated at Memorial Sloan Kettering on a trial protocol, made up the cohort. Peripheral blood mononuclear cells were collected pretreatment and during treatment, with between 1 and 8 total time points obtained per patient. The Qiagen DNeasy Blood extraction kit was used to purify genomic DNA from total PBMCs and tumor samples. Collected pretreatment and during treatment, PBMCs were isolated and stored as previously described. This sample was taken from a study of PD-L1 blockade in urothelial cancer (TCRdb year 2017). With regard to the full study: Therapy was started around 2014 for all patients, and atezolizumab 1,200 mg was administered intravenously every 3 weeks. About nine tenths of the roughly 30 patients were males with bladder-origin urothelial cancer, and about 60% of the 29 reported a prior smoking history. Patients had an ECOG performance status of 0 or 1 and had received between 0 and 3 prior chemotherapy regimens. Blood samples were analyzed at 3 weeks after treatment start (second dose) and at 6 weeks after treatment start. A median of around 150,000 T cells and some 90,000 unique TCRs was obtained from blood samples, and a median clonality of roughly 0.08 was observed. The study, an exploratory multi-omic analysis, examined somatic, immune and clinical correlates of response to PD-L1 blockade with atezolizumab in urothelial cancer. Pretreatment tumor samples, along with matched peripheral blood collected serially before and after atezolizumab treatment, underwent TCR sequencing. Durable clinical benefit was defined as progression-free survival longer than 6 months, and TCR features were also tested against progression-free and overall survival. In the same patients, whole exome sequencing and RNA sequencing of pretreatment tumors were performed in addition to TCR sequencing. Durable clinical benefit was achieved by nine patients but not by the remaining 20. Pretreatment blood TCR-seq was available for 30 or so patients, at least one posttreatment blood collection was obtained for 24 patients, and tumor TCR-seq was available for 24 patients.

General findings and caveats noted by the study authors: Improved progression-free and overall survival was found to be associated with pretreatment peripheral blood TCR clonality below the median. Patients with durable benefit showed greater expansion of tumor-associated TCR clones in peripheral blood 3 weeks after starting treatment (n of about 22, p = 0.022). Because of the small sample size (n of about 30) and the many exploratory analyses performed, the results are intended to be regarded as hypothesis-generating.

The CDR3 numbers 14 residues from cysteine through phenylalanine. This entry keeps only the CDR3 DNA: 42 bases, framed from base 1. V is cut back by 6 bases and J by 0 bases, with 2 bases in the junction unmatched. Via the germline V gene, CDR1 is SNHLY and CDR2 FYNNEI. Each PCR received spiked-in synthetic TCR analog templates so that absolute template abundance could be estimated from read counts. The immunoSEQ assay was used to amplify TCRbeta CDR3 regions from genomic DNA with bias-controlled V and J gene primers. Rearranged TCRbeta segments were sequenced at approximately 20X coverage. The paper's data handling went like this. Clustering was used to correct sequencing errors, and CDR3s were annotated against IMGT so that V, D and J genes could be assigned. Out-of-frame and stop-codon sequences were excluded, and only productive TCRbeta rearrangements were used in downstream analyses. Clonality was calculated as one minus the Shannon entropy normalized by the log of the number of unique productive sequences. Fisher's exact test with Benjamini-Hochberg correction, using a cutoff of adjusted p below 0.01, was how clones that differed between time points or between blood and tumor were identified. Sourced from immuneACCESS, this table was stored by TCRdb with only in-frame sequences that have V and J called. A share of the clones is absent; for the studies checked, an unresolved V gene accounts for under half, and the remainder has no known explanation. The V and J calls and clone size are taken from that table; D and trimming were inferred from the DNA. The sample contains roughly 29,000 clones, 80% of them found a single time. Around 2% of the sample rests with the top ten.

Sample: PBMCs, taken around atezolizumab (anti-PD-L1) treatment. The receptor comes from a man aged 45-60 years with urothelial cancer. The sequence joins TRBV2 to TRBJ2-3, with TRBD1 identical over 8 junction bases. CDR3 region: CASSRGLSTDTQYF. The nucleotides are TGTGCCAGCAGCAGGGGGCTCAGCACAGATACGCAGTATTTT.